This is a list of T cell receptor beta chains from one sample in a study of T cells in Graves' hyperthyroidism and ophthalmopathy. TCRdb re-derived calls from the multiplex PCR reads in MiXCR, one entry per CDR3 protein. The sample consists of approximately 530,000 distinct CDR3 sequences, roughly 21% of them appearing once. The sequencing input was blood. The source is a man aged 35-49 years with Graves' ophthalmopathy. CDR3s include the opening cysteine and the closing phenylalanine or tryptophan. D genes are given only for firm matches. Only some rows state a clone size, as once, few, many or a class for expanded clones.

length	V	J	D	size	CDR3	DNA
17	TRBV7-2	TRBJ2-1	TRBD1	many	CASSFQTGTGGYNEQFF	TGTGCCAGCAGCTTTCAGACCGGGACAGGAGGCTACAATGAGCAGTTCTTC
14	TRBV20-1	TRBJ1-4	TRBD1	NA	CSAPPGTGIEKLFF	TGCAGTGCTCCACCCGGGACAGGGATCGAAAAACTGTTTTTT
17	TRBV9	TRBJ2-6	NA	NA	CASSVGAPSSGANVLTF	TGTGCCAGCAGCGTAGGGGCCCCAAGCTCTGGGGCCAACGTCCTGACTTTC
16	TRBV5-1	TRBJ2-2	NA	few	CASSGGGGGDVGELFF	TGCGCCAGCAGCGGTGGGGGGGGCGGAGACGTCGGGGAGCTGTTTTTT
15	TRBV6-2/TRBV6-3	TRBJ1-2	NA	NA	CASSYLDIANYGYTF	TGTGCCAGCAGTTACTTGGACATAGCTAACTATGGCTACACCTTC
14	TRBV9	TRBJ2-5	NA	NA	CASSPRVSRETQYF	TGTGCCAGCAGCCCCCGAGTGAGTCGCGAGACCCAGTACTTC
17	TRBV28	TRBJ1-5	TRBD1	many	CASSRFPGTGSNQPQHF	TGTGCCAGCAGTAGATTTCCCGGGACAGGGTCTAATCAGCCCCAGCATTTT
14	TRBV29-1	TRBJ2-3	NA	NA	CSVDVAGTLDTQYF	TGCAGCGTTGACGTGGCGGGAACCCTGGATACGCAGTATTTT
16	TRBV4-1	TRBJ1-6	NA	NA	CASSQVKGAQNSPLHF	TGCGCCAGCAGCCAAGTGAAGGGCGCGCAAAATTCACCCCTCCACTTT
13	TRBV2	TRBJ2-6	NA	NA	CASSDPGANVLTF	TGTGCCAGCAGTGACCCTGGGGCCAACGTCCTGACTTTC
15	TRBV4-1	TRBJ1-1	TRBD1	few	CASSQVQGENTEAFF	TGCGCCAGCAGCCAAGTGCAGGGGGAGAACACTGAAGCTTTCTTT
15	TRBV7-2	TRBJ1-6	NA	NA	CASSLFGGSVTPLHF	TGTGCCAGCAGCTTATTCGGGGGTTCAGTAACACCCCTCCACTTT
14	TRBV28	TRBJ2-5	TRBD1	many	CASSSGTAEETQYF	TGTGCCAGCAGTTCCGGGACAGCAGAAGAGACCCAGTACTTC
13	TRBV20-1	TRBJ2-7	TRBD2	NA	CSAYTGLTYEQYF	TGCAGTGCGTACACGGGACTAACCTACGAGCAGTACTTC
16	TRBV12-3/TRBV12-4	TRBJ2-2	TRBD1	NA	CASRPDRTANTGELFF	TGTGCCAGCAGACCGGACAGGACCGCGAACACCGGGGAGCTGTTTTTT
14	TRBV28	TRBJ1-5	NA	NA	CASRASYSNQPQHF	TGTGCCAGCAGAGCTAGTTATAGCAATCAGCCCCAGCATTTT
13	TRBV14	TRBJ1-1	NA	NA	CASSQLVDTEAFF	TGTGCCAGCAGCCAGCTCGTGGACACTGAAGCTTTCTTT
14	TRBV20-1	TRBJ2-5	TRBD1	NA	CSASRDRGSTTQCF	TGCAGTGCTAGCCGGGACAGAGGGTCAACGACCCAGTGCTTC
13	TRBV6-1	TRBJ1-2	NA	many	CASRKQGKGGYTF	TGTGCCAGCAGAAAACAGGGAAAGGGTGGCTACACCTTC
17	TRBV18	TRBJ1-2	NA	many	CASSTDAIPGHPGGYTF	TGTGCCAGCTCAACAGACGCTATTCCGGGACACCCTGGGGGCTACACCTTC
15	TRBV20-1	TRBJ2-6	NA	NA	CSARDRTSGANVLTF	TGCAGTGCTAGAGATAGGACATCCGGGGCCAACGTCCTGACTTTC
15	TRBV3-1	TRBJ2-7	NA	few	CASSQTGTPNYEQYF	TGTGCCAGCAGCCAGACCGGGACCCCCAACTACGAGCAGTACTTC
15	TRBV6-1	TRBJ2-7	NA	NA	CASSRVGTDSYEQYF	TGTGCCAGCAGCCGGGTGGGGACGGATTCCTACGAGCAGTACTTC
13	TRBV6-1	TRBJ2-7	NA	NA	CASSRDPLYEQYF	TGTGCCAGCAGTCGCGACCCACTCTACGAGCAGTACTTC
15	TRBV3-1	TRBJ1-5	NA	many	CASSQQGSPLQPQHF	TGTGCCAGCAGCCAACAGGGATCCCCTTTGCAGCCCCAGCATTTT
17	TRBV11-2	TRBJ2-1	NA	many	CASSLGAESGPYNEQFF	TGTGCCAGCAGCTTAGGGGCGGAGAGCGGACCCTACAATGAGCAGTTCTTC
15	TRBV20-1	TRBJ2-7	TRBD1	many	CSARAIRDSSYEQYF	TGCAGTGCTAGAGCAATCCGGGACAGCTCCTACGAGCAGTACTTC
17	TRBV18	TRBJ2-1	TRBD1	few	CASSPPGLGQGAGEQFF	TGTGCCAGCTCACCCCCGGGACTGGGACAGGGGGCAGGTGAGCAGTTCTTC
13	TRBV19	TRBJ1-5	NA	few	CASSPQGPQPQHF	TGTGCCAGTAGTCCTCAGGGTCCTCAGCCCCAGCATTTT
13	TRBV6-2/TRBV6-3	TRBJ2-3	NA	few	CASSRDGIDTQYF	TGTGCCAGCAGTCGGGACGGGATAGATACGCAGTATTTT
13	TRBV3-1	TRBJ2-5	NA	many	CASSQEEVETQYF	TGTGCCAGCAGCCAAGAAGAGGTAGAGACCCAGTACTTC
15	TRBV27	TRBJ1-2	NA	once	CASRPAGQGIYGYTF	TGTGCCAGCAGGCCGGCGGGGCAGGGCATCTATGGCTACACCTTC
15	TRBV19	TRBJ2-7	NA	few	CASSAHRPGLMEQYF	TGTGCCAGTAGTGCCCATCGGCCAGGTCTAATGGAGCAGTACTTC
15	TRBV11-1	TRBJ2-2	NA	many	CASSLMSRRTGELFF	TGTGCCAGCAGCTTAATGTCCCGTAGGACCGGGGAGCTGTTTTTT
17	TRBV3-1	TRBJ1-3	TRBD1	NA	CASSRRRTGSSGNTIYF	TGTGCCAGCAGCCGCCGGCGGACAGGGAGCTCTGGAAACACCATATATTTT
19	TRBV2	TRBJ2-6	TRBD1	many	CASSSPGQGELSGANVLTF	TGTGCCAGCAGTTCTCCCGGACAGGGCGAACTCTCTGGGGCCAACGTCCTGACTTTC
12	TRBV20-1	TRBJ2-5	TRBD2	many	CSAVTSAETQYF	TGCAGTGCGGTAACTAGCGCCGAGACCCAGTACTTC